This note documents a single T cell receptor beta chain sequence. Its antigen is undetermined. The V gene's germline CDR1 is MNHNS and CDR2 SASEGT. With 0 bases clipped from V and 4 bases from J, the junction kept 4 bases outside the gene matches. This CDR3 contains 16 residues. These data originate in a study of OX40 agonist ivuxolimab in advanced cancers. Study-wide background: The patients received ivuxolimab by intravenous route every 2 weeks at 0.01 to 10 mg/kg.

The protocol was immunoSEQ multiplex PCR, while the TCRdb copy is restricted to in-frame clones and leaves out a portion. The sample contains approximately 70,000 clones, around 83% of which appear only once. Findings and caveats of the study: Expanded clones were, on average, more numerous among CD8+ T cells than CD4+.

The origin of this receptor is an adult with an advanced solid tumor such as melanoma, head and neck, liver or kidney cancer. The material sequenced was CD4+ or CD8+ T cells sorted from blood, taken in a trial of the OX40 agonist ivuxolimab. The chain uses TRBV6-1 and TRBJ2-3; 10 nucleotides line up with TRBD2. The CDR3, as DNA: TGTGCCAGCAGTGAAGCGCGGCTAGCGGGGGCAGATACGCAGTATTTT. Translated, it gives CASSEARLAGADTQYF.